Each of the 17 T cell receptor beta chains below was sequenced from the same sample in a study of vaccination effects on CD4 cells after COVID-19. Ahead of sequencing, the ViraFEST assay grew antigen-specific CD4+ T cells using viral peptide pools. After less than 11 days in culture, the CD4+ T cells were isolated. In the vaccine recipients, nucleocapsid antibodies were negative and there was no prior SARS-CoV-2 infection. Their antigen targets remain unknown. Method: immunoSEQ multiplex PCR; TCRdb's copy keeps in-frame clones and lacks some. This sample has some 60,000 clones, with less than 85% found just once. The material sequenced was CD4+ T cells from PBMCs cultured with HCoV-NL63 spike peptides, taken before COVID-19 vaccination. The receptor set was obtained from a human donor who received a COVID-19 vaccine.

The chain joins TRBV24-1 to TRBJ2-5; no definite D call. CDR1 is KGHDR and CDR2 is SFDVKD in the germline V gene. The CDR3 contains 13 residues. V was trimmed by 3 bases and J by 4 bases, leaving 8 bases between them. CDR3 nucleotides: TGTGCCACCAGTGATAGTGGGCGAGAGACCCAGTACTTC. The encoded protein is CATSDSGRETQYF.

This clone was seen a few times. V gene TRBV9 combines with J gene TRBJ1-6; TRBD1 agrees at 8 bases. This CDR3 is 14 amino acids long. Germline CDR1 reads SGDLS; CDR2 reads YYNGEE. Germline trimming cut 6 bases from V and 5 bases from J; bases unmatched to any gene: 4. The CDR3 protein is CASTPDRDNSPLHF. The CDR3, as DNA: TGTGCCAGCACCCCGGACAGGGATAATTCACCCCTCCACTTT.

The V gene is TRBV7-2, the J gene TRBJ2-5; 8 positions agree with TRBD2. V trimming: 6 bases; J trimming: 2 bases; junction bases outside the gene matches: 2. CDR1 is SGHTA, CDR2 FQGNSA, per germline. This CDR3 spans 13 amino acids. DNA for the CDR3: TGTGCCAGCAGACGGGGGGGACAAGAGACCCAGTACTTC. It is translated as CASRRGGQETQYF.

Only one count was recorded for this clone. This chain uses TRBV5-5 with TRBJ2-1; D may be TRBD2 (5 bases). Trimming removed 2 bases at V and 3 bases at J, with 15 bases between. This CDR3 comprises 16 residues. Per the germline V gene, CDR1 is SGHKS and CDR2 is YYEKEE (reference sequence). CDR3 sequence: CASSFQQDRGYNEQFF. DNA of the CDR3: TGTGCCAGCAGCTTCCAGCAGGACCGGGGCTACAATGAGCAGTTCTTC.

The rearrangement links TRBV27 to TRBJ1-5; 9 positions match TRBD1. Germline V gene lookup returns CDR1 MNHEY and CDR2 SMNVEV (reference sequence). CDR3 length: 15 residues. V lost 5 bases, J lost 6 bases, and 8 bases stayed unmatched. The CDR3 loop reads CASSRTGQGRQPQHF. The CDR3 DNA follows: TGTGCCAGCAGTCGCACGGGACAGGGACGTCAGCCCCAGCATTTT.

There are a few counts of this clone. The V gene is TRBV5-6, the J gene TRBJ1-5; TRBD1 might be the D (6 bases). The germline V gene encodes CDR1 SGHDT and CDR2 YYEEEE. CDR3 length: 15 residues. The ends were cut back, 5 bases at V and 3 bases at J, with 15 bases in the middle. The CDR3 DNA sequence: TGTGCCAGCAGTAGACAGGACTATCCCAATCAGCCCCAGCATTTT. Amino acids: CASSRQDYPNQPQHF.

Here the CDR3 DNA reads TGTGCCAGCAGCCCTCTGGGTAGCGGGGGGCAAGAGACCCAGTACTTC. It encodes CASSPLGSGGQETQYF. The chain combines TRBV7-9 with TRBJ2-5; 10 bases are shared with TRBD2. Looked up from germline, CDR1 is SEHNR and CDR2 is FQNEAQ (reference sequence). V shed 5 bases and J 2 bases; nucleotides not matched to a gene: 8. This CDR3 comprises 16 residues.

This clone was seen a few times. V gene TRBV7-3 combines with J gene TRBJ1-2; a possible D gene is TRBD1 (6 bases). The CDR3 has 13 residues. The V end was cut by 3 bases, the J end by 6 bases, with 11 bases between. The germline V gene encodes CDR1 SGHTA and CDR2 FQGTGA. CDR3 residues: CASSFRGGDGYTF. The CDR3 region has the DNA TGTGCCAGCAGCTTCAGGGGAGGTGATGGCTACACCTTC.

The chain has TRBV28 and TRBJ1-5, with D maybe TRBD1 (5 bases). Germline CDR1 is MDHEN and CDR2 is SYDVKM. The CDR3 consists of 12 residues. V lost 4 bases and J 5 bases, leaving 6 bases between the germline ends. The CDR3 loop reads CASSSGHQPQHF. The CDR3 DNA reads TGTGCCAGCAGTTCGGGACATCAGCCCCAGCATTTT.

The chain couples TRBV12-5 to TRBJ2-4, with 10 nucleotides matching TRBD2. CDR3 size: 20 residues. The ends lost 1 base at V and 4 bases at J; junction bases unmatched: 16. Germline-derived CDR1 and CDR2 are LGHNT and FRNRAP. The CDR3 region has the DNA TGTGCTAGTGGTTTGGACCTAGAGCGGGGGGGCTATGAAGTGAAAAACATTCAGTACTTC. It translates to CASGLDLERGGYEVKNIQYF.

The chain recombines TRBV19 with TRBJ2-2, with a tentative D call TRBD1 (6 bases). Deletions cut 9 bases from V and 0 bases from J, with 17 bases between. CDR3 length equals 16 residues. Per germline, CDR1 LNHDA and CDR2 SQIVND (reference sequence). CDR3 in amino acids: CASTGHGTTNTGELFF. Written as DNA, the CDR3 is TGTGCCAGCACGGGACACGGAACTACGAACACCGGGGAGCTGTTTTTT.

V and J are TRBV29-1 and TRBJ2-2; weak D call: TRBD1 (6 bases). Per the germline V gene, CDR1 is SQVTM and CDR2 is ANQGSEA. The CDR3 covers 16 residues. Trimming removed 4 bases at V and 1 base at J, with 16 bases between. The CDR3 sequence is CSVARGAGVNTGELFF. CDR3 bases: TGCAGCGTTGCCCGTGGGGCAGGGGTGAACACCGGGGAGCTGTTTTTT.

CDR3 amino acids: CASSSQGAQGYTF. The CDR3 nucleotides are TGTGCCAGCAGCTCACAGGGGGCTCAGGGCTACACCTTC. This chain connects TRBV7-8 to TRBJ1-2; TRBD1 agrees at 9 bases. The V segment lost 4 bases and the J segment 8 bases; nucleotides outside the gene matches: 5. CDR1 and CDR2 (germline): SGHVS, FQNEAQ. This CDR3 contains 13 residues.

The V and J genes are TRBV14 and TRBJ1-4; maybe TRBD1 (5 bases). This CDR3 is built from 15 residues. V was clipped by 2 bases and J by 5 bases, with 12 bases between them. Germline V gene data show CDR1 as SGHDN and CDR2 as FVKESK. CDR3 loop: CASSQWGLKNEKLFF. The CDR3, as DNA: TGTGCCAGCAGCCAATGGGGGTTGAAGAATGAAAAACTGTTTTTT.

The CDR3 sequence is CATSDPDREGYGYTF. The CDR3 region has the DNA TGTGCCACCAGTGATCCGGACAGGGAGGGGTATGGCTACACCTTC. The chain couples TRBV24-1 to TRBJ1-2; 8 bases line up with TRBD1. Germline V gives CDR1 KGHDR, CDR2 SFDVKD. The CDR3 runs to 15 residues. V dropped 3 bases and J dropped 5; count of bases not matched to a gene: 7.

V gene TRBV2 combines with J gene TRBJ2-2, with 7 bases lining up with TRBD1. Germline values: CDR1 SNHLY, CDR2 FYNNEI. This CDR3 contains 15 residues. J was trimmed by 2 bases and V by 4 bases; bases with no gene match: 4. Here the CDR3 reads CASSGEGANTGELFF. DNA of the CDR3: TGTGCCAGCAGTGGTGAGGGGGCTAACACCGGGGAGCTGTTTTTT.

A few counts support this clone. CDR3 in amino acids: CASSADGTNTEAFF. CDR3 sequence (DNA): TGTGCCAGCTCAGCGGACGGGACGAACACTGAAGCTTTCTTT. The chain uses TRBV18 and TRBJ1-1; possible D gene TRBD1, 5 bases. V was clipped by 5 bases and J by 1 base, with 11 bases between them. This CDR3 region has 14 residues. Germline CDR1 is KGHSH and CDR2 is LQKENI.